This entry describes one T cell receptor (beta chain). Antigen: not known. The 5'RACE template-switching step produced TCR cDNA and added a universal primer site and UMIs. Each CDR3 protein gets one entry after TCRdb re-called the 5' RACE reads with MiXCR. The profile covers some 250,000 distinct CDR3 sequences, with about 3.5% appearing a single time and under 20% taken by the ten largest. This sample is drawn from a study of T cells after yellow fever vaccination. Study information: Low-cell-number fractions were prepared with SMART-Seq v4 Ultra Low Input. Study conclusions and caveats: The booster saw the reappearance of most primary-vaccination clones (around 95% CD4, around 88% CD8).

Trimming shortened V by 5 bases and J by 5 bases, and 13 bases separated the two germline ends. The CDR3 runs 13 residues. Germline values: CDR1 SGHTA, CDR2 FQGTGA. The sample consisted of PBMCs, taken 15 days after the yellow fever booster vaccination. This chain connects TRBV7-3 to TRBJ2-7; no firm D call. This clonotype originated in a man aged 18 to 29 who received the YFV17D yellow fever vaccine. CDR3 nucleotide sequence: TGTGCCAGCAGCCCACACCCGCTGGACGAGCAGTACTTC. Residues: CASSPHPLDEQYF.